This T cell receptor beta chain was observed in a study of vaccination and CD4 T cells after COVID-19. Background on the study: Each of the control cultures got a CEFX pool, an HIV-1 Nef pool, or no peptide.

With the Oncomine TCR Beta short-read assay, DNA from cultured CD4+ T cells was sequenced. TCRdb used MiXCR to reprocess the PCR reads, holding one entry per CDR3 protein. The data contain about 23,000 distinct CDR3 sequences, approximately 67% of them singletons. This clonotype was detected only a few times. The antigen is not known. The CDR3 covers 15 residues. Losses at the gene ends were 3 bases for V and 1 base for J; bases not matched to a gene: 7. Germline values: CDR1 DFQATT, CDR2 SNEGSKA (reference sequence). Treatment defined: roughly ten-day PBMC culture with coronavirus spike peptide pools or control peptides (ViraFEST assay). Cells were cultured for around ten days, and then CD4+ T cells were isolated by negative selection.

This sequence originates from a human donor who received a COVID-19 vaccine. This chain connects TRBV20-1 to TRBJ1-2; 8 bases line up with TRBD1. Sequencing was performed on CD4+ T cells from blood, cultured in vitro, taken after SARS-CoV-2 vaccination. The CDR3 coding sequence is TGCAGTGCTAGTAATGGACAGGGAGTTAACTATGGCTACACCTTC. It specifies CSASNGQGVNYGYTF.